This record covers a single T cell receptor beta chain. The CDR3 covers 16 residues. Germline V CDR1 and CDR2: LNHNV, YYDKDF (reference sequence). V lost 6 bases to trimming and J lost 6 bases; unmatched junction nucleotides: 12. The data were produced by immunoSEQ multiplex PCR, yet TCRdb's version contains in-frame clones alone and is incomplete. The repertoire holds some 300,000 clones, with about 80% as singletons. This specimen belongs to a study of cytotoxic CD8 clonotypes in ibrutinib-treated CLL. The TCR was taken from a human donor with chronic lymphocytic leukemia. Sequenced here: PBMCs, sampled before ibrutinib treatment. J is TRBJ2-7 and V is TRBV15; 12 positions agree with TRBD2. CDR3 sequence reads: CATRRHATSGSSEQYF. CDR3 sequence (DNA): TGTGCCACCAGGAGGCACGCGACTAGCGGGAGTAGCGAGCAGTACTTC.